This entry is about one TCR beta chain. Its antigen is not known. The record originates from a study of T cells in Graves' hyperthyroidism and ophthalmopathy. Amplification of TCR beta CDR3 regions used RNA as the template. HTBI primers drove first-round RT-PCR of the TCR CDR3. In TCRdb, the multiplex PCR reads were re-called with MiXCR into one record per CDR3 protein. The repertoire includes 500,000 to 600,000 distinct CDR3 sequences, 46% of them detected once, and about 45% sits in the top ten. Looked up from germline, CDR1 is DFQATT and CDR2 is SNEGSKA (reference sequence). The CDR3 runs to 12 residues. V shed 4 bases and J shed 7 bases, with 13 bases lying between them. General study results and limits: Researchers found most expanded thyroid clonotypes above 0.001 in blood as well.

Sample: peripheral blood or thyroid tissue (not recorded which). The chain employs TRBV20-1 and TRBJ1-2; D is unresolved. The receptor's source is an adult woman with Graves' disease, either hyperthyroidism or ophthalmopathy (not recorded which). The CDR3 nucleotides read TGCAGTGCTAAACAGAGGGTTTCTGGCTACACCTTC. It codes for CSAKQRVSGYTF.